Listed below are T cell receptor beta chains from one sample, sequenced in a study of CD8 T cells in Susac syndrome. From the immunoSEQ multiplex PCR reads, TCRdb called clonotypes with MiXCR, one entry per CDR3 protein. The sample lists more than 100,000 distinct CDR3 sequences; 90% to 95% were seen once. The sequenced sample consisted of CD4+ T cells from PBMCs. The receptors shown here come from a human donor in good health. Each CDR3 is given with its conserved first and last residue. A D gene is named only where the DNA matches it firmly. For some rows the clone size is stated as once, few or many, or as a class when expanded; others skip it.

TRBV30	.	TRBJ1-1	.	TGTGCCTGGAGGGACACTGAAGCTTTCTTT	CAWRDTEAFF
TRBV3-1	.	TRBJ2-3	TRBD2	TGTGCCAGCAGCCAAGATCTGCTAGCGGGCAGAACAGATACGCAGTATTTT	CASSQDLLAGRTDTQYF
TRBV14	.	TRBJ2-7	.	TGTGCCAGCAGCCCCGGATGGCCCTACGAGCAGTACTTC	CASSPGWPYEQYF
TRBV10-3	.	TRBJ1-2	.	TGTGCCATCAGTGAAAATGGGTACGGCTACACCTTC	CAISENGYGYTF
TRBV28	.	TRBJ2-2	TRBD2	TGTGCCAGCAGCTCCGGGACTAGCGGGACCGGGGAGCTGTTTTTT	CASSSGTSGTGELFF
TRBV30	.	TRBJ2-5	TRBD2	TGTGCCTGCGCGAAGCGGGGGCGGGAGACCCAGTACTTC	CACAKRGRETQYF
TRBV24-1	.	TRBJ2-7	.	TGTGCCACCAGAGGCTCCCTGAACGAGCAGTACTTC	CATRGSLNEQYF
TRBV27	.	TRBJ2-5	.	TGTGCCAGCAGTTTCTGGGACACACAAGAGACCCAGTACTTC	CASSFWDTQETQYF
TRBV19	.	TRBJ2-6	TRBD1	TGTGCCAGTACCCCAAACAGGGGGCAAGCTGGGGCCAACGTCCTGACTTTC	CASTPNRGQAGANVLTF
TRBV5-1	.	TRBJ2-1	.	TGCGCCAGCAGCTTCTCGACAGGCCCGGTAAATGAGCAGTTCTTC	CASSFSTGPVNEQFF
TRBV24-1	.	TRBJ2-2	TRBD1	TGTGCCACCAGTGATCACCTCCGGGACAGGGTCGCCGGGGAGCTGTTTTTT	CATSDHLRDRVAGELFF
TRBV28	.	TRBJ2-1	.	TGTGCCAGCAGGGAGGGTCGATGGAATGAGCAGTTCTTC	CASREGRWNEQFF
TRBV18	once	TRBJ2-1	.	TGTGCCAGCTCGAAGGCAGGTCTCCACAATGAGCAGTTCTTC	CASSKAGLHNEQFF
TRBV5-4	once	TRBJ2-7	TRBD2	TGTGCCAGCAGCTCCGGAGGGTTAGCGGGAGCCTACGAGCAGTACTTC	CASSSGGLAGAYEQYF
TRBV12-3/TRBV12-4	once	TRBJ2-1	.	TGTGCCAGCAGCCATGGGGTCCAGCAGTTCTTC	CASSHGVQQFF
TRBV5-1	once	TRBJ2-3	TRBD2	TGCGCCACCTCGATGGCTAGCGGAAGCACAGATACGCAGTATTTT	CATSMASGSTDTQYF
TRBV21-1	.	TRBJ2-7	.	TGTGCCAGCAGCAAAGAAGTAGGGGGGAGCTCCTACGAGCAGTACTTC	CASSKEVGGSSYEQYF
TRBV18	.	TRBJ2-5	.	TGTGCCAGCTCACCCTCGGAAGAGACCCAGTACTTC	CASSPSEETQYF
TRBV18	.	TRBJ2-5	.	TGTGCCAGCTCACCAGTCGGCGGAGAGACCCAGTACTTC	CASSPVGGETQYF
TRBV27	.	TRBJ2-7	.	TGTGCCAGCTACCCCAGGCAGGGGATTTCCCACGAGCAGTACTTC	CASYPRQGISHEQYF
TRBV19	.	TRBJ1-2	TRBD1	TGTGCCAGTAGTAACTCCGGACAGGGGGCGCGATACTATGGCTACACCTTC	CASSNSGQGARYYGYTF
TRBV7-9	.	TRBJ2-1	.	TGTGCCAGCAGCTCTTGGGACTACAATGAGCAGTTCTTC	CASSSWDYNEQFF
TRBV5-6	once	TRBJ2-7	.	TGTGCCAGCAGCTTGAGCTTCCGGAAGGACTACGAGCAGTACTTC	CASSLSFRKDYEQYF
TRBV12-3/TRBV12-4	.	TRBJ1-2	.	TGTGCCAGCATTCTATTCTCGGATGCCTATGGCTACACCTTC	CASILFSDAYGYTF
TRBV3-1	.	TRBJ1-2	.	TGTGCCAGCAGCCAGGTTCGGAGCGGAACCTATGGCTACACCTTC	CASSQVRSGTYGYTF
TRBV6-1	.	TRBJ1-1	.	TGTGCCAGCAGCTCCTTCGGCACTGAAGCTTTCTTT	CASSSFGTEAFF
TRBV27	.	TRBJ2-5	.	TGTGCCAGCAGTTTGCACGGAGAAGAGACCCAGTACTTC	CASSLHGEETQYF
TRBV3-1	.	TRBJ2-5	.	TGTGCCAGCAGCCACAGGCGGCACCGCCAAGAGACCCAGTACTTC	CASSHRRHRQETQYF
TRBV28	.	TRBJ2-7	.	TGTGCCAGCAGTTTGTCAGGGCATCGCGAGCAGTACTTC	CASSLSGHREQYF
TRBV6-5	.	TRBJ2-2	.	TGTGCCAGCCGGTGGGGAAGATACACCGGGGAGCTGTTTTTT	CASRWGRYTGELFF
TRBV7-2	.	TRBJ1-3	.	TGTGCCAGCAGCCCAGACAGGTTCTTTGGAAACACCATATATTTT	CASSPDRFFGNTIYF
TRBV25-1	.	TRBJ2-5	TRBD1	TGTGCCAGCAGTGAAGGGACAGGCCGCCAAGAGACCCAGTACTTC	CASSEGTGRQETQYF
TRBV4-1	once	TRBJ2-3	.	TGCGCCAGCAGCCAAGATCCCCCGACAGTGAGTAGAGATACGCAGTATTTT	CASSQDPPTVSRDTQYF
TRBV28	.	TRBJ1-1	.	TGTGCCAGCACCAGGGCCCTGAACACTGAAGCTTTCTTT	CASTRALNTEAFF
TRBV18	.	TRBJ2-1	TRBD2	TGTGCCAGCTCGGGAGGGGCCGTTTACAATGAGCAGTTCTTC	CASSGGAVYNEQFF
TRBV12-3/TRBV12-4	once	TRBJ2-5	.	TGTGCCAGCAGTTTATCGGGTCACCAGTACTTC	CASSLSGHQYF
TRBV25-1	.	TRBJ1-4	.	TGTGCCAGCAGTACCCAATCCGGACACGAAAAACTGTTTTTT	CASSTQSGHEKLFF
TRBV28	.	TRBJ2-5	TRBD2	TGTGCCAGCAGTCGGGTTCTAGCGGGGCCCGCGGGGACCCAGTACTTC	CASSRVLAGPAGTQYF
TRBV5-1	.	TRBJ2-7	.	TGCGCCAGCAGCTTGGTGGCCCAGGTAGCGGTAAGCTCCTACGAGCAGTACTTC	CASSLVAQVAVSSYEQYF
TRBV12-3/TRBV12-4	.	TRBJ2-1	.	TGTGCCAGCAGTTTCCAGGGGCGAACCTACAATGAGCAGTTCTTC	CASSFQGRTYNEQFF
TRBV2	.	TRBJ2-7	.	TGTGCCAGCAGTGAGAGGGGCAGAGCCTACGAGCAGTACTTC	CASSERGRAYEQYF
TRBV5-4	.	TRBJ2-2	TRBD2	TGTGCCAGCAGCCCTGGGACTAGCGGAAACACCGGGGAGCTGTTTTTT	CASSPGTSGNTGELFF
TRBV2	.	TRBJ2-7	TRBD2	TGTGCCAGCCTGAGAGCGGGAGTGGTCGAGCAGTACTTC	CASLRAGVVEQYF
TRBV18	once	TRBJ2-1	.	TGTGCCAGCTCACCAGATTCCTACAATGAGCAGTTCTTC	CASSPDSYNEQFF
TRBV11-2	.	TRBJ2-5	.	TGTGCCAGCAGCTGGGACAAAGTGGCGGAGACCCAGTACTTC	CASSWDKVAETQYF
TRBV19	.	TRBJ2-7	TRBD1	TGTGCCAGTAGTATAGATGCCGGGACAGGGATCTACGAGCAGTACTTC	CASSIDAGTGIYEQYF
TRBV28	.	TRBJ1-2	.	TGTGCCAGCAGTTCCGGGGTGCTAAACTATGGCTACACCTTC	CASSSGVLNYGYTF
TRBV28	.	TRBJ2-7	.	TGTGCCAGCAGTTCCCCCCGAAGGGGTAGGCGGGAGCAGTACTTC	CASSSPRRGRREQYF
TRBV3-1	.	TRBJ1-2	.	TGTGCCAGCAGCCAAGATGGGGGGGGGTTCTATGGCTACACCTTC	CASSQDGGGFYGYTF
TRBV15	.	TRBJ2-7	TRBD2	TGTGCCACCAGCAGCGAGACAGGGTTCGCGGGAGGGCCCGAGCAGTACTTC	CATSSETGFAGGPEQYF